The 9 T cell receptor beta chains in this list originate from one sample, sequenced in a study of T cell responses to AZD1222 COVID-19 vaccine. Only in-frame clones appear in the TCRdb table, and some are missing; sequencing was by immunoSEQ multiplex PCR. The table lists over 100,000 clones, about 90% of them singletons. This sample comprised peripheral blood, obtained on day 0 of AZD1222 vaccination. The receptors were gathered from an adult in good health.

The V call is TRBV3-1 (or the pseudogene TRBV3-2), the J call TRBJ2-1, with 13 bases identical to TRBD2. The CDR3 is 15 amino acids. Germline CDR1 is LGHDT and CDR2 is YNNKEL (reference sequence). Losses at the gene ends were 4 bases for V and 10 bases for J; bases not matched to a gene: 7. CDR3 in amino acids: CASSLGLAGVGEQFF. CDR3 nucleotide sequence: TGTGCCAGCAGCCTAGGACTAGCGGGGGTAGGCGAGCAGTTCTTC.

CDR3 coding DNA: TGTGCCAGCAGCCATCAAGGACAGTTGTATGGCTACACCTTC. Residues: CASSHQGQLYGYTF. The chain employs TRBV3-1 (or the pseudogene TRBV3-2) and TRBJ1-2, with a tentative D call TRBD1 (6 bases). The CDR3 runs 14 residues. The germline V gene encodes CDR1 LGHDT and CDR2 YNNKEL (reference sequence). Trimming removed 3 bases at V and 5 bases at J, with 13 bases between.

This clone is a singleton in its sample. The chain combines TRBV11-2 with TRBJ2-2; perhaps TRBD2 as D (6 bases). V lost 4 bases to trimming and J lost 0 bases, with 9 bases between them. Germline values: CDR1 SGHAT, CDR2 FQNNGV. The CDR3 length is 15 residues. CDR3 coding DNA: TGTGCCAGCAGCTATGGCGGGGCGAACACCGGGGAGCTGTTTTTT. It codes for CASSYGGANTGELFF.

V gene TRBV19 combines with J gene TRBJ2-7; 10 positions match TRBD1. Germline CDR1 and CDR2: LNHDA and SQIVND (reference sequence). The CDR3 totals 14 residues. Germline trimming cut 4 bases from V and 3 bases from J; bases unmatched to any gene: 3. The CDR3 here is CASSTDRGNYEQYF. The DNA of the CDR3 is TGTGCCAGTAGTACGGACAGGGGGAACTACGAGCAGTACTTC.

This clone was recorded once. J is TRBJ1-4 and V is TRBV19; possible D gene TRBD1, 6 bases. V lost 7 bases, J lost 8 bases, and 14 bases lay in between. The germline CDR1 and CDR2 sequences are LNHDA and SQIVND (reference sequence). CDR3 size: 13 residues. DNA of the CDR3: TGTGCCAGTATCGGCAGGGGCCAAGAAAAACTGTTTTTT. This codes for CASIGRGQEKLFF.

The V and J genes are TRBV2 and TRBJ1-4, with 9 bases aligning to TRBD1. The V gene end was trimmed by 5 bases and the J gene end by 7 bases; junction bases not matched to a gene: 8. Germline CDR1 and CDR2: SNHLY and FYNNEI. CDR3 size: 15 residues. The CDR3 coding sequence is TGTGCCAGCAGTTCTCAGGGACAGGGAGGTGAAAAACTGTTTTTT. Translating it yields CASSSQGQGGEKLFF.

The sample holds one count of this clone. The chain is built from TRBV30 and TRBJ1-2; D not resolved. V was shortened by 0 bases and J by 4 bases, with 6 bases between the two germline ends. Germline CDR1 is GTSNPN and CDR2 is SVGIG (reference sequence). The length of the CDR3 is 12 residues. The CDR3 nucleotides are TGTGCCTGGAGTGTAGCTTCCTATGGCTACACCTTC. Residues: CAWSVASYGYTF.

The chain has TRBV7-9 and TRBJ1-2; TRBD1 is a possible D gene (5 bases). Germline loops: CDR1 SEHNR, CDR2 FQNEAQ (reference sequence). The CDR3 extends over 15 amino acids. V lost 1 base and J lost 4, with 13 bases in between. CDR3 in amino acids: CASSLDSRGFYGYTF. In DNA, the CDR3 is TGTGCCAGCAGCTTAGACTCCCGGGGCTTCTATGGCTACACCTTC.

DNA of the CDR3: TGTGCCAGCAGTCCGGGACAGGGTGCACTTCAGCCCCAGCATTTT. It is translated as CASSPGQGALQPQHF. V is TRBV6-5 and J is TRBJ1-5, with TRBD1 matching over 9 bases. J gave up 6 bases and V 5 bases, and 8 bases lay outside the gene matches. The CDR3 covers 15 residues. Per the germline V gene, CDR1 is MNHEY and CDR2 is SVGAGI.